In its sample, the clone carrying this T cell receptor beta chain was seen many times. The data derive from a study of T cells in Graves' hyperthyroidism and ophthalmopathy. At the level of the study: Peripheral blood was collected at initial diagnosis, before any treatment.

Germline V gene sequence: CDR1 MNHEY, CDR2 SVGAGI. CDR3 length: 15 amino acids. Deletions cut 2 bases from V and 1 base from J, with 11 bases between. Among the patients, aged 18 to 65, hyperthyroidism was newly diagnosed and had lasted under 2 months. Diagnoses rested on clinical symptoms, serum thyroxine and TRAb, thyroid ultrasound and orbital computed tomography. Amplification of TCR beta CDR3 regions was performed using RNA transcripts as template. The HTBI primer set was used in a first-round RT-PCR of the TCR CDR3. One entry per CDR3 protein, called by TCRdb with MiXCR from the multiplex PCR reads. The sample has under 350,000 distinct CDR3 sequences, less than 30% seen once.

The sample was blood. This TCR was recovered from a man aged 40-50 years with Graves' hyperthyroidism that later progressed to Graves' ophthalmopathy. The chain has TRBV6-5 and TRBJ1-1, with D perhaps TRBD1 (6 bases). The CDR3 spells CASSYLRGGNTEAFF. The DNA for the CDR3 is TGTGCCAGCAGTTACCTCAGGGGAGGGAACACTGAAGCTTTCTTT.